These 2 T cell receptor beta chains originate from one sample sequenced in a study of blood T cell repertoires in COVID-19. The method was immunoSEQ multiplex PCR; TCRdb's version includes in-frame clones alone and lacks a portion of them. The table lists a few hundred thousand clones, roughly four fifths of them singletons. Sequenced material: peripheral blood. These receptors were taken from a man aged 80 or over with acute or convalescent COVID-19.

To note about this clone: One junction end does not reproduce the germline sequence, and a read error may be involved. This chain joins TRBV27 and TRBJ2-7; D might be TRBD2 (5 bases). The CDR3 runs to 12 residues. Germline V gene data show CDR1 as MNHEY and CDR2 as SMNVEV (reference sequence). The CDR3 DNA reads as TGTGCCAGCAGCTCAAGAGGGTACGGGCAGTACTTC. Its translation is CASSSRGYGQYF.

This chain uses TRBV5-4 with TRBJ1-2, with TRBD1 identical over 8 bases. The CDR3 has 15 residues. Trimming removed 0 bases from V and 3 bases from J; junction bases left unmatched: 4. Germline assignment: CDR1 SGHNT and CDR2 YYREEE (reference sequence). The CDR3 loop reads CASSLVGQVDYGYTF. In nucleotides, the CDR3 is TGTGCCAGCAGCTTGGTGGGACAGGTCGACTATGGCTACACCTTC.